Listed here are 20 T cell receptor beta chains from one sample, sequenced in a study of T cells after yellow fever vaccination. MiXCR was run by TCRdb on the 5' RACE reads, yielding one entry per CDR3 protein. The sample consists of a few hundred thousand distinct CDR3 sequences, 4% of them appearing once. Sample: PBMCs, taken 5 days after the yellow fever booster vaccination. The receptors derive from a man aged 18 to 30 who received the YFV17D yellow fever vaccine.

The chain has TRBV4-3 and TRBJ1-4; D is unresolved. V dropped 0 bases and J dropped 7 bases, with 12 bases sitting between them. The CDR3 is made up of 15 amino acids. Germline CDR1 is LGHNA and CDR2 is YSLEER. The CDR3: CASSQDSQVSEKLFF. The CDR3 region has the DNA TGCGCCAGCAGCCAAGATAGTCAGGTCTCTGAAAAACTGTTTTTT.

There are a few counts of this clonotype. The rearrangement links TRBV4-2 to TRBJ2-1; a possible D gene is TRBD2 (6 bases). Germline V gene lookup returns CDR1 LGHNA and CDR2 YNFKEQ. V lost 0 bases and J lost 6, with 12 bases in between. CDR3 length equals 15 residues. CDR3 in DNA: TGTGCCAGCAGCCAAGAAAAGGAGGGTAGCAATGAGCAGTTCTTC. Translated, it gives CASSQEKEGSNEQFF.

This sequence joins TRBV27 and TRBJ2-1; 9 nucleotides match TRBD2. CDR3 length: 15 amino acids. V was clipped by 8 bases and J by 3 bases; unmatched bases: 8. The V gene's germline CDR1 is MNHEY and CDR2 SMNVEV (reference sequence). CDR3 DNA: TGTGCCAGCCGCCCGTCTAGCGGGGTCTACAATGAGCAGTTCTTC. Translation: CASRPSSGVYNEQFF.

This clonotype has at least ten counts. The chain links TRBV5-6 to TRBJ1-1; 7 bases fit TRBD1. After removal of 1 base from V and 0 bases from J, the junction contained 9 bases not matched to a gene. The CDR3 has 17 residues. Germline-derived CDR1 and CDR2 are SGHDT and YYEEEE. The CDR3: CASSLKRDSLMNTEAFF. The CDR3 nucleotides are TGTGCCAGCAGCTTGAAACGGGACAGCCTCATGAACACTGAAGCTTTCTTT.

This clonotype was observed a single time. The CDR3 coding sequence is TGCGCCAGCAGCCAAGAGGCCCAGGGCCCGACTGAAGCTTTCTTT. It encodes CASSQEAQGPTEAFF. The chain recombines TRBV4-3 with TRBJ1-1, with a weak D call TRBD1 (5 bases). The CDR3 sequence is 15 residues long. Looked up from germline, CDR1 is LGHNA and CDR2 is YSLEER. V lost 0 bases and J lost 5, with 13 bases in between.

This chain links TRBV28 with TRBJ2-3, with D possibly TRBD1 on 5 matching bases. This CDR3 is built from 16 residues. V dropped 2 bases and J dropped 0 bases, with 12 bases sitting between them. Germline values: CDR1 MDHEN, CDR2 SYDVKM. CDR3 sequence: CASSLEGEGSTDTQYF. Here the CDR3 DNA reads TGTGCCAGCAGTTTAGAAGGGGAAGGTAGCACAGATACGCAGTATTTT.

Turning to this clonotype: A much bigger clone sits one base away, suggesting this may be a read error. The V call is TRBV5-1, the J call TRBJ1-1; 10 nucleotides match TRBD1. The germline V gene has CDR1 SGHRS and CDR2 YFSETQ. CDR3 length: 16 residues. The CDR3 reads CASIPDRGVLNSEAFF. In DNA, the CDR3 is TGCGCCAGCATCCCGGACAGGGGGGTCTTGAACTCTGAAGCTTTCTTT.

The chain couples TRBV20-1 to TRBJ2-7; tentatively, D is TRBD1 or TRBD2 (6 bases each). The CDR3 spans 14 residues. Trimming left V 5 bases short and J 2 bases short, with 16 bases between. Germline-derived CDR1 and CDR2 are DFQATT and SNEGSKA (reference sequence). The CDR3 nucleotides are TGCAGTGCTCGCGGGGCAGGGGACCCCTACGAGCAGTACGTC. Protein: CSARGAGDPYEQYV.

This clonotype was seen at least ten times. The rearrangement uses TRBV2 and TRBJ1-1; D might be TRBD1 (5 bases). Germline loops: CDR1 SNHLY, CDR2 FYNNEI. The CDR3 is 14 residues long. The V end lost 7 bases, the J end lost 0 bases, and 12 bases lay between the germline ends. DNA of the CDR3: TGTGCCAGCAAAATCGACAGATTGAACACTGAAGCTTTCTTT. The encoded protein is CASKIDRLNTEAFF.

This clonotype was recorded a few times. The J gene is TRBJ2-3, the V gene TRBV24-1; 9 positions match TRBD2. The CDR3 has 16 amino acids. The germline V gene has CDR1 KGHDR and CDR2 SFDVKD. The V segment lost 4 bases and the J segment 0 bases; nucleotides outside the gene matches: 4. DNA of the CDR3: TGTGCCACCAGTGACAATAGCGGGGGAAGCACAGATACGCAGTATTTT. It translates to CATSDNSGGSTDTQYF.

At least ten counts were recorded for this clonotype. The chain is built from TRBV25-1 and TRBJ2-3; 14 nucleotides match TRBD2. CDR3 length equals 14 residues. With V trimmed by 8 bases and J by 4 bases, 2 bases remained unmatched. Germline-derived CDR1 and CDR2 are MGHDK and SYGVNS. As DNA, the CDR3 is TGTGCCAGCCTGACTAGCGGGGGGGCAGATACGCAGTATTTT. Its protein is CASLTSGGADTQYF.

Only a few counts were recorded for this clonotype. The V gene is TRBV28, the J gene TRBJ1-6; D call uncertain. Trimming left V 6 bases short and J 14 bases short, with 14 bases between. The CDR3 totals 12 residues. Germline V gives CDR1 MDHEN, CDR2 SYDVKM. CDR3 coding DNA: TGTGCCAGCAGCCCCCCCCGGGGAGCCCTCCACTTT. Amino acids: CASSPPRGALHF.

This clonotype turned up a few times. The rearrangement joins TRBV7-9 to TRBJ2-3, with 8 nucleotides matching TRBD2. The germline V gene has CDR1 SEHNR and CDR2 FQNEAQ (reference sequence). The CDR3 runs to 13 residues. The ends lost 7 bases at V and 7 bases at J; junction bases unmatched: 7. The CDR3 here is CASTPGGPNTQYF. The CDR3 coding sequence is TGTGCCAGCACCCCGGGGGGGCCGAATACGCAGTATTTT.

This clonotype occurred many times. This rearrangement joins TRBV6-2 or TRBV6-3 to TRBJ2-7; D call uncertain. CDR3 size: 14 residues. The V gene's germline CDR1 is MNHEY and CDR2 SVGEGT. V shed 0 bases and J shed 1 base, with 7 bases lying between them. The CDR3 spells CASSYSRASYEQYV. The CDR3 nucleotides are TGTGCCAGCAGTTACTCGAGAGCATCCTACGAGCAGTACGTC.

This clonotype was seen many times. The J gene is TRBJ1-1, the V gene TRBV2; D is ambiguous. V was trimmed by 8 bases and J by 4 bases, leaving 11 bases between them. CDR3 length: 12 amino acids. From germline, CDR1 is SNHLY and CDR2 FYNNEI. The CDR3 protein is CASRYGITEAFF. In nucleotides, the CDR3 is TGTGCCAGCCGATACGGGATCACTGAAGCTTTCTTT.

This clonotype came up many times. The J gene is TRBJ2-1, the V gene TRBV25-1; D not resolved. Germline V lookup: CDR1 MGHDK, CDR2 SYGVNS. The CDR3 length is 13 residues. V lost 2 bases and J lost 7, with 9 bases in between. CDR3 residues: CASSERVGNEQFF. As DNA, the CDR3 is TGTGCCAGCAGTGAACGGGTAGGGAATGAGCAGTTCTTC.

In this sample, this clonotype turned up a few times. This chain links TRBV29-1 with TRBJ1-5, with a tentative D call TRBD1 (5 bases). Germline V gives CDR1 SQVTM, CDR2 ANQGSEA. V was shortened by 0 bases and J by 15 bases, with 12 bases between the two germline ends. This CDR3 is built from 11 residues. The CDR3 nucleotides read TGCAGCGTTGAAGATCTTGAGGGGTGGCATTTT. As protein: CSVEDLEGWHF.

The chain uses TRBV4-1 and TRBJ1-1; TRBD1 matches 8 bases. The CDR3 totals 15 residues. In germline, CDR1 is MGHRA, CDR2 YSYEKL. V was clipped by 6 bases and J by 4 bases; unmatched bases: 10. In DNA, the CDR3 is TGCGCCAGCAGTCTGGGACAGGCCGTAGGCACTGAAGCTTTCTTT. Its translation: CASSLGQAVGTEAFF.

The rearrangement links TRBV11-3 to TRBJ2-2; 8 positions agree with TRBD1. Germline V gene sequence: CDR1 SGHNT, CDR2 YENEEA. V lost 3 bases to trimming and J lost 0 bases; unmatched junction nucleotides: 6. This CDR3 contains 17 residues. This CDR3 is CASSLGDRGANTGELFF. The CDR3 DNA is TGTGCCAGCAGCTTGGGAGACAGGGGCGCGAACACCGGGGAGCTGTTTTTT. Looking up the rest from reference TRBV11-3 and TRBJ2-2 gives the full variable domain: EAGVVQSPRYKIIEKKQPVAFWCNPISGHNTLYWYLQNLGQGPELLIRYENEEAVDDSQLPKDRFSAERLKGVDSTLKIQPAELGDSAVYLCASSLGDRGANTGELFFGEGSRLTVL.

CDR3 protein: CASSLMTGHTGELFF. In nucleotides, the CDR3 is TGCGCCAGCAGCCTGATGACAGGGCACACCGGGGAGCTGTTTTTT. The V gene is TRBV5-1, the J gene TRBJ2-2; 7 bases agree with TRBD1. V was clipped by 4 bases and J by 3 bases; unmatched bases: 6. The CDR3 is 15 residues long. CDR1 and CDR2 (germline): SGHRS, YFSETQ.